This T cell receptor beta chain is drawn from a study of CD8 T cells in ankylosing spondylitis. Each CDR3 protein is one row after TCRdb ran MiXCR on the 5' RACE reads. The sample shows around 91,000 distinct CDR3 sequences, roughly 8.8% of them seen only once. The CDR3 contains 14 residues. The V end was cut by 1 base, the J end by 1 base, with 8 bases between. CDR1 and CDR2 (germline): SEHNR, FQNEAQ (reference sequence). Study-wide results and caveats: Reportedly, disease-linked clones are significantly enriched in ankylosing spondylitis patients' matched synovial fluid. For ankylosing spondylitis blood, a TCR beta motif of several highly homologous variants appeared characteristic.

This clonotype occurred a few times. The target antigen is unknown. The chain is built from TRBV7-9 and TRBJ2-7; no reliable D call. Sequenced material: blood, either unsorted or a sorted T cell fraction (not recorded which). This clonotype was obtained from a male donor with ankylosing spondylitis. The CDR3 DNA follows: TGTGCCAGCAGCTTAGAAGAGAGATCCTACGAGCAGTACGTC. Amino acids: CASSLEERSYEQYV.